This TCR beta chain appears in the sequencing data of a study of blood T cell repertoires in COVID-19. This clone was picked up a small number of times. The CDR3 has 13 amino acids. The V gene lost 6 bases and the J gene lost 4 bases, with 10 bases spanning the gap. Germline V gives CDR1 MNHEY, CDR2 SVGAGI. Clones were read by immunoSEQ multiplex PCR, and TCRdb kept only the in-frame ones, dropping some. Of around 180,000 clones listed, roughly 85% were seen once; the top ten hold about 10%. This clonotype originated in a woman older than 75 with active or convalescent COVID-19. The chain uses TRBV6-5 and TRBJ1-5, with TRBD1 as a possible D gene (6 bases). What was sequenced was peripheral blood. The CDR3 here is CASSGTGNQPQHF. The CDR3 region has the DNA TGTGCCAGCAGCGGAACAGGGAATCAGCCCCAGCATTTT.